A selection of T cell receptor beta chains follows, all from one sample in a study of cytomegalovirus exposure and HLA in healthy donors. Produced via immunoSEQ multiplex PCR; TCRdb's table is partial and in-frame only. The table includes about 150,000 clones, roughly 80% detected once. Sequenced sample: PBMCs. The receptors were sampled from a male donor in good health and CMV-seronegative. The conserved cysteine and the conserved F or W are not part of the CDR3 here. The order of the fields is V gene, J gene, D gene, CDR3 protein. A D gene is named only where the DNA matches it firmly.

>TRBV19|TRBJ1-5|NA
ASSIVQGSLPQH
>TRBV19|TRBJ1-1|NA
ASSNTGNTEAF
>TRBV29-1|TRBJ2-5|NA
SVDVETQY
>TRBV11-2|TRBJ2-2|NA
ASSLAGNAGELF
>TRBV2|TRBJ2-5|TRBD2
ASSGRTSGGVQETQY
>TRBV18|TRBJ2-2|NA
ASSAEQGTIGELF
>TRBV5-4|TRBJ2-3|TRBD2
ASSLVPLAGGDTQY
>TRBV7-6|TRBJ2-5|NA
ASRDRGGETQY
>TRBV18|TRBJ2-6|NA
ASSRDRLSSGANVLT
>TRBV12-5|TRBJ1-2|NA
ASGFEETGHGYT
>TRBV6-1|TRBJ1-4|NA
ASSDPRLSTNEKLF